This TCR beta chain was retrieved from a study of cytomegalovirus exposure and HLA in healthy donors. As for the study in general: Per a later analysis, the approximately 690 first-cohort and more than 100 validation repertoires shared one platform. Study results and caveats: In the 95 to 150 validation repertoires, approximately 94% of cluster scores exceeded 0, per a later analysis. The listing of 150 to 200 TCR beta chains classed them as cytomegalovirus-associated. Rare sequences made up most TCRs, while some public TCRs were found in many donors.

Only in-frame clones appear in the TCRdb table, and some are missing; sequencing was by immunoSEQ multiplex PCR. Altogether over 60,000 clones are present, 85% to 95% being singletons, with the ten largest covering approximately 3.4%. A word on this clone: The antigen is unknown.

Germline V lookup: CDR1 SGDLS, CDR2 YYNGEE. This CDR3 has 13 residues. With 0 bases removed from V and 5 bases from J, the gap between germline ends came to 8 bases. This chain uses TRBV9 with TRBJ1-1, with D tentatively TRBD1 (6 bases). This TCR came from a man aged 18 to 30 in good health and CMV-seronegative. The sample taken for sequencing was PBMCs. This CDR3 reads CASSVVTGTEAFF. The CDR3 DNA reads TGTGCCAGCAGCGTAGTTACAGGGACTGAAGCTTTCTTT.